The present T cell receptor (beta chain) was sequenced within a study of shared clonotypes between healthy human individuals (dated by TCRdb to about 2020). The study in broad terms: The cohort comprised two women and a few men aged 18 to 49 years. For each donor, CD4 naive and CD4 memory were each run on three plates, CD8 naive on two plates, and CD8 memory on one plate. To estimate repertoire size and how much clonotypes are shared between individuals, the study performed deep sequencing of blood TCR repertoires from roughly five healthy adults. Libraries were prepared and TCR repertoires were sequenced by different laboratories using diverse techniques, in order to increase sequencing depth and limit assay-specific biases. Each donor's leukapheresis produced roughly between roughly 0.85 and 9.5 billion PBMCs.

Using the deep immunoSEQ assay, multiplex PCR amplified TCR CDR3 regions from genomic DNA. Genomic DNA extracted from each cell subset was distributed evenly over all wells of several immunoSEQ 96-well plates, and each plate served as one replicate. For sorted subsets, approximately 0.2 ug of genomic DNA, equivalent to some 30,000 T cell genomes, went into each replicate PCR. Purified libraries were measured with a Qubit 3.0 fluorometer, size-checked on a Bioanalyzer 2100, and measured again with the KAPA Library Quantification kit. Every immunoSEQ 96-well plate was sequenced on a dedicated single-read 150-cycle Illumina NextSeq 550 flow cell. The authors' analysis ran thus. Because the immunoSEQ output included only junctional sequences and no quality scores, the filtering could not be the same as the filtering used for full-length reads. To assign V/J genes and CDR3, sequences were annotated against IMGT germline references using PyIR, a Python wrapper for IgBLAST v1.9. Reads with weak V/J assignments (E-value above 1e-6), missing CDR3, stop codons, out-of-frame junctions, or ambiguous translated residues were removed. V3J clonotypes were defined as sequences sharing an identical inferred V gene, J gene, and CDR3 amino acid sequence. Percentage overlap between repertoires was computed as shared unique clonotypes divided by the size of the smaller repertoire. Repertoire richness was assessed with RTK rarefaction, the Chao1 estimator, and Recon v2.1 estimates of unobserved clonotypes. OLGA was used to compute generation probabilities for all TCRbeta clonotypes that the gDNA method yielded from a few donors. Not all clones reach the TCRdb copy of this immuneACCESS table, which keeps in-frame sequences only. Checked studies attribute under half of the gap to unresolved V genes and leave the rest unexplained. The D gene and trimming were derived from the DNA, and the V and J assignments and clone size from that table. In this sample the table shows millions of clones, approximately 94% of which occur a single time. Clones ranked in the top ten supply roughly 1.1% of the sample.

The research as a whole found: Larger estimated clonotype richness was generally found for naive subsets than for memory subsets. Pairwise subsampling led to the expectation that sequencing depth would affect the degree of clonotype sharing among donors. Compared with non-shared clonotypes, the clonotypes found in all four sorted-subset donors had higher generation probabilities. Rarefaction of sorted-subset datasets indicated incomplete sequencing despite the large sequencing depth. Sharing across four donors was observed for 5% to 6.5% of naive CD4, over 3% of naive CD8, over 2% of memory CD4, and about 0.39% of memory CD8 clonotypes. The genetic and exposure-history diversity represented was limited by the small number of donors. Sampling was restricted to blood, and TCR repertoires in tissue are likely to differ from TCR repertoires in blood.

For the CD8 naive samples, CD45RO-negative cells were positively selected for CCR7, yielding a CD45RA+CCR7+ population from which TemRA cells were excluded. The donors were healthy, HIV-negative adults with no recently reported acute infections or vaccinations. Every donor was a Caucasian adult residing in Nashville, Tennessee, USA. Blood was obtained by leukapheresis, after which PBMCs were separated by Ficoll-Histopaque density gradient centrifugation and cryopreserved in liquid nitrogen vapor phase. Analytical flow cytometry was used to check the purity and quantity of each magnetically sorted T cell population. Genomic DNA was isolated from each sorted fraction and quantified by UV absorbance on a Nanodrop 2000c. About this clone itself: It has no known antigen specificity. Mismatch with germline at one junction end may stem from a read error.

The clonotype was recovered from a man aged 18 to 35 in good health. Sequenced sample: naive CD8+ T cells sorted from blood. Explained via the paper, the cell subset or site label denotes: CD45RA+CCR7+.

The sequenced DNA is TGTGCTAGCAGCTTAGTTTTGACAGAAAGGGAGACCCAGTACTTC. This translates into CASSLVLTERETQYF. The V and J segments used are TRBV7-7 and TRBJ2-5; the best D guess is TRBD1, with 5 bases matching. In the germline V gene (reference sequence), CDR1 corresponds to SSHAT and CDR2 to FNYEAQ. Spanning cysteine to phenylalanine, the CDR3 consists of 15 amino acids. Just CDR3 DNA is preserved here, 45 bases in frame from base 1. Reference TRBV7-7 and TRBJ2-5 proteins supply the regions before and after the CDR3; the full variable domain is: GAGVSQSPRYKVTKRGQDVTLRCDPISSHATLYWYQQALGQGPEFLTYFNYEAQPDKSGLPSDRFSAERPEGSISTLTIQRTEQRDSAMYRCASSLVLTERETQYFGPGTRLLVL.